This T cell receptor beta chain was sequenced in a study of tumor-infiltrating lymphocytes in primary liver carcinoma (dated by TCRdb to the late 2010s). Some background on the complete study: The five patients, three men and two women aged 30 to 69 years, had hepatocellular carcinoma (four) or combined HCC and intrahepatic cholangiocarcinoma (one). The five patients had tumors staged T1-T3 N0M0, with maximum diameters ranging from roughly 4 to 10 cm. Each sample produced roughly 3.65 to 8 million productive TCRbeta reads, and read depth showed no significant difference between tissue types. The study combined TCRbeta repertoire sequencing, expression microarrays and whole-exome sequencing across five regions of each liver tumor, with adjacent normal tissue and blood. A total of around 35 specimens from 5 patients went through TCRbeta repertoire sequencing, namely 25 tumor regions, 5 adjacent noncancerous liver tissues and 5 peripheral blood samples. Agilent mRNA microarray profiling was performed on the approximately 25 tumor region samples to relate TCRbeta repertoire diversity to the local molecular phenotype. Technical replicate repertoires showed high reproducibility, with mean shared-clone rates roughly 0.88 and correlation coefficients above 0.98. Overall study outcomes, separate from this receptor: The top 250 clones made up a significantly larger repertoire fraction in tumors than in blood (p = 0.039). Because the samples were bulk and unsorted, CD4+ and CD8+ T cell repertoires could not be compared. With just a few patients in the study, the authors point out that the findings should be validated in a larger study. Just about 7-25% of top clones turned up in all five regions of a tumor, which suggests spatial heterogeneity among tumor-infiltrating T cells. Repertoire overlap was found to be higher between tumor regions (mean around 35%) than between tumor-adjacent (about 17%) or tumor-blood (around 15%) pairs, consistent with antigen-driven expansion. Because only the TCR beta chain was sequenced and unpaired alpha chains were not captured, true repertoire diversity is likely underestimated.

TCRbeta-specific cDNA was reverse-transcribed from approximately 500 ng total RNA using a constant-region primer and ProtoScript II reverse transcriptase. Three nested multiplex PCR rounds, following a slightly modified ARM-PCR procedure, were used to build the TCRbeta libraries. The first two PCR rounds used multiplex TRBV1-TRBV30 forward primers with a Cbeta reverse primer, each for 10 cycles. A final 25-cycle PCR with Deep VentR polymerase added sample barcodes and Illumina adapters. Amplicons of 200-500 bp were gel-purified with a QIAquick gel extraction kit before sequencing. The TCRbeta amplicons were sequenced with 250-bp paired-end reads on an Illumina HiSeq 2500. The paper's processing steps were these. Trimmomatic v0.33 was used to quality-trim the reads, and FLASH v1.2.11 was used to merge paired reads so that full CDR3 sequences could be recovered. MiGEC v1.2.1b assigned V, D and J germline segments to the rearranged TCRbeta sequences. VDJtools v1.0.0 computed clonotype statistics and Shannon-Wiener diversity indices. To reduce sampling bias, subsequent analyses other than the diversity analysis used only the 250 most abundant clonotypes in each sample. The raw public data were reprocessed by TCRdb itself: fastp quality trimming at Q25, MiXCR clonotype calling, in-frame beta chains only. Rows are unified per CDR3 protein, each entry keeping the most common DNA and genes. For this entry, the V and J calls and clone size follow TCRdb and not the study's own pipeline. The sample profile shows around 71,000 distinct CDR3 sequences; over 70% of them were found once. The ten largest clonotypes hold roughly 13% of the sample.

Total RNA and DNA were co-extracted without cell sorting from roughly 20-30 mg of bulk tissue using the AllPrep DNA/RNA mini kit. Surgical resection was performed in China between 2015 and March 2016 on roughly 5 patients with histopathologically diagnosed primary liver carcinoma. Chronic HBV infection was present in the patients, and the patients were treatment-naive at sampling. Each tumor was sampled at five spatially separated regions: the superior, inferior, left-lateral and right-lateral poles and the tumor centre. Histological examination found more than 90% viable tumor cells in every tumor sample. Each fresh piece of tumor and adjacent tissue was cut in two, with one half stored in RNAlater at -80 degrees C and the other half sent for histology. From its cysteine to its phenylalanine, the CDR3 spans 15 amino acids. The DNA shown is the 45-base CDR3, in frame from base 1. CDR1 is given as SEHNR and CDR2 as FQNEAQ, both from the germline V gene (reference sequence).

As to this clonotype: Its antigen has not been determined. One junction end does not reproduce the germline sequence, and a read error may be involved.

The source material was liver tumor tissue from sampling region 4. The cell subset or site label for this specimen denotes: tumor region T4, right-lateral pole. Here the chain combines TRBV7-9 and TRBJ2-7; TRBD1 lines up with 9 middle nucleotides. The clonotype was recovered from a woman aged 60-70 years with primary liver carcinoma and hepatitis B virus infection. The CDR3 sequence is CASSVGTGYSYEQYF. The nucleotide sequence is TGTGCCAGCAGCGTCGGGACAGGGTACTCCTACGAGCAGTATTTC.